This T cell receptor (beta chain) comes out of a study of blood T cell repertoires in COVID-19. Study background: Collection of acute and convalescent COVID-19 samples took place in the United States, Italy and Spain. Sample material is recorded as cDNA or gDNA derived from T cells, B-cell-depleted T cells, or PBMCs.

V dropped 3 bases and J dropped 5; count of bases not matched to a gene: 5. CDR1 is GTSNPN and CDR2 is SVGIG in the germline V gene (reference sequence). The CDR3 is 13 amino acids. As processed by the authors: Nucleated cell counts were estimated from reference gene primer amplification. The method was immunoSEQ multiplex PCR; TCRdb's version includes in-frame clones alone and lacks a portion of them. The D gene and trimming were derived from the DNA, and the V and J assignments and clone size from that table. The table records some 150,000 clones, about 86% of them present only once. This TCR was recovered from a woman aged 55-70 years with acute or convalescent COVID-19. The chain couples TRBV30 to TRBJ1-1; 8 bases agree with TRBD1. The sequenced sample was peripheral blood. The DNA for the CDR3 is TGTGCCTGGAGCACAGGGGGTGGGACTGAAGCTTTCTTT. Translated: CAWSTGGGTEAFF.